The 19 T cell receptor beta chains below come from one sample, sequenced in a study of blood T cells in healthy people across ages. A second about 7 to 12 cycle PCR used barcoded and J-beta primers. TCRdb itself ran the 5' RACE reads through MiXCR, one entry per CDR3 protein. The table lists under 950,000 distinct CDR3 sequences, around a fifth of them singletons. Sequencing was carried out using blood. These receptors originate from a man between 70 and 80 years old in good health.

The chain links TRBV12-3 or TRBV12-4 to TRBJ2-5; tentatively, D is TRBD1 (6 bases). The end of the DNA aligns better with TRBJ2-7, so the J call may be wrong. The CDR3 consists of 14 residues. The CDR3 DNA reads TGTGCCAGCAGTTACAGGGATCCGTCCTACGAGCAGTACTTC. Its translation: CASSYRDPSYEQYF.

The genes are TRBV5-1 and TRBJ1-4, with a possible D match to TRBD1 (5 bases). This CDR3 has 15 amino acids. V lost 4 bases and J 8 bases, leaving 18 bases between the germline ends. Germline assignment: CDR1 SGHRS and CDR2 YFSETQ. CDR3 amino acids: CASSQSWDLGEKLFF. The CDR3 DNA reads as TGCGCCAGCAGCCAATCCTGGGACCTAGGGGAAAAACTGTTTTTT. The full variable domain, in which reference TRBV5-1 and TRBJ1-4 provide the parts outside the CDR3, is KAGVTQTPRYLIKTRGQQVTLSCSPISGHRSVSWYQQTPGQGLQFLFEYFSETQRNKGNFPGRFSGRQFSNSRSEMNVSTLELGDSALYLCASSQSWDLGEKLFFGSGTQLSVL.

This clonotype has only a few counts. V gene TRBV12-3 or TRBV12-4 combines with J gene TRBJ1-1, with D possibly matching TRBD1 (5 bases). The CDR3 has 20 amino acids. Trimming stripped 3 bases from V and 0 bases from J, with 26 bases between. CDR3 sequence: CASSFGAPGLSYNMNTEAFF. As DNA, the CDR3 is TGTGCCAGCAGTTTTGGGGCCCCTGGACTGAGCTACAACATGAACACTGAAGCTTTCTTT.

The chain carries TRBV7-9 and TRBJ2-5, with D tentatively TRBD1 (5 bases). Trimming stripped 7 bases from V and 4 bases from J, with 19 bases between. In germline, CDR1 is SEHNR, CDR2 FQNEAQ (reference sequence). There are 15 residues in the CDR3. CDR3 protein: CASTLTQGNGETQYF. CDR3 sequence (DNA): TGTGCCAGCACTCTTACCCAGGGAAATGGAGAGACCCAGTACTTC.

This clonotype came up a few times. Its ends do not fully match the called genes, so a read error is possible. The chain links TRBV5-1 to TRBJ1-1; no clear D gene. The CDR3 has 14 residues. The V gene's germline CDR1 is SGHRS and CDR2 YFSETQ. The CDR3 is CASRLGNMNTEAFF. CDR3 DNA sequence: TGTGCCAGCAGACTAGGGAACATGAACACTGAAGCTTTCTTT. Full variable domain (missing parts from reference TRBV5-1 and TRBJ1-1): KAGVTQTPRYLIKTRGQQVTLSCSPISGHRSVSWYQQTPGQGLQFLFEYFSETQRNKGNFPGRFSGRQFSNSRSEMNVSTLELGDSALYLCASRLGNMNTEAFFGQGTRLTVV.

The gene calls are TRBV10-3 and TRBJ2-5, with D hard to call. Matching the DNA end better, TRBJ2-1 makes the J call doubtful. Germline V lookup: CDR1 ENHRY, CDR2 SYGVKD. The CDR3 runs 13 residues. The CDR3 protein is CAISDPTTDEQFF. For the CDR3, the DNA is TGTGCCATCAGTGACCCAACCACCGATGAGCAGTTCTTC.

This rearrangement joins TRBV28 to TRBJ2-7; TRBD2 matches at 8 bases. Per the germline V gene, CDR1 is MDHEN and CDR2 is SYDVKM. The CDR3 consists of 15 residues. Trimming removed 5 bases from V and 3 bases from J; junction bases left unmatched: 9. CDR3 sequence reads: CASSQPTSAHYEQYF. The CDR3 DNA reads TGTGCCAGCAGTCAACCGACTAGCGCCCACTACGAGCAGTACTTC.

The rearrangement joins TRBV29-1 to TRBJ2-3, with D uncertain. Germline CDR1 SQVTM, CDR2 ANQGSEA. Trimming removed 0 bases at V and 1 base at J, with 14 bases between. CDR3 length: 16 residues. In nucleotides, the CDR3 is TGCAGCGTTGAAGATACTGGGATCCTGGGCACAGATACGCAGTATTTT. This translates into CSVEDTGILGTDTQYF.

This clonotype occurred a few times. This chain uses TRBV6-5 with TRBJ2-4; TRBD2 matches 8 bases. Per the germline V gene, CDR1 is MNHEY and CDR2 is SVGAGI. The length of the CDR3 is 18 residues. V trimming: 0 bases; J trimming: 0 bases; junction bases outside the gene matches: 7. Here the CDR3 DNA reads TGTGCCAGCAGTTACTCCCTAGCGGGCGCCCTAGCCAAAAACATTCAGTACTTC. Translation gives CASSYSLAGALAKNIQYF.

This clonotype occurred a few times. J is TRBJ2-5 and V is TRBV12-3 or TRBV12-4; TRBD2 aligns across 8 bases. V dropped 6 bases and J dropped 4; count of bases not matched to a gene: 10. The CDR3 sequence is 15 residues long. For the CDR3, the DNA is TGTGCCAGCAGGCCAGCCGGGACTAGTCGAGAGACCCAGTACTTC. Translation gives CASRPAGTSRETQYF.

The chain couples TRBV5-1 to TRBJ1-5; D unresolved. V lost 4 bases and J lost 6, with 14 bases in between. CDR1 SGHRS and CDR2 YFSETQ come from the germline V gene. This CDR3 is 14 amino acids long. CDR3 DNA sequence: TGCGCCAGCAGCCCCGCTTTGGGCTCTCAGCCCCAGCATTTT. Residues: CASSPALGSQPQHF. The complete variable domain, with remaining parts taken from reference TRBV5-1 and TRBJ1-5, reads KAGVTQTPRYLIKTRGQQVTLSCSPISGHRSVSWYQQTPGQGLQFLFEYFSETQRNKGNFPGRFSGRQFSNSRSEMNVSTLELGDSALYLCASSPALGSQPQHFGDGTRLSIL.

The chain joins TRBV6-5 to TRBJ2-4; tentatively, D is TRBD1 (5 bases). Germline CDR1 is MNHEY and CDR2 is SVGAGI. V was trimmed by 0 bases and J by 0 bases, leaving 12 bases between them. The CDR3 totals 17 residues. As DNA, the CDR3 is TGTGCCAGCAGTTACTCGCTAGGGGTAGGAGCCAAAAACATTCAGTACTTC. It translates to CASSYSLGVGAKNIQYF.

The J gene is TRBJ2-3, the V gene TRBV5-1, with D possibly TRBD2 on 5 matching bases. In germline, CDR1 is SGHRS, CDR2 YFSETQ. Trimming cost V 7 bases and J 1 base, with 13 bases left between them. The CDR3 consists of 14 residues. The CDR3: CASVAQAGTDTQYF. In DNA form, the CDR3 reads TGCGCCAGCGTAGCGCAGGCGGGCACAGATACGCAGTATTTT.

The chain recombines TRBV20-1 with TRBJ2-5; perhaps TRBD2 as D (6 bases). The CDR3 is 13 amino acids. CDR1 and CDR2 from the germline V gene are DFQATT and SNEGSKA (reference sequence). Here the CDR3 reads CMFRDSRQETQYF. The CDR3 DNA is TGCATGTTCCGGGACTCGAGGCAAGAGACCCAGTACTTC.

The CDR3 coding sequence is TGTGCCAGCAGCGCGTTTAGGCCCAACACCGGGGAGCTGTTTTTT. Translated: CASSAFRPNTGELFF. The J gene is TRBJ2-2, the V gene TRBV2; no clear D gene. CDR3 length: 15 amino acids. CDR1 is SNHLY and CDR2 is FYNNEI in the germline V gene. V dropped 6 bases and J dropped 2 bases, with 13 bases sitting between them.

This clonotype turned up a few times. This chain joins TRBV29-1 and TRBJ2-1, with a weak D call TRBD2 (5 bases). CDR1 SQVTM and CDR2 ANQGSEA come from the germline V gene. With 4 bases removed from V and 2 bases from J, the gap between germline ends came to 15 bases. This CDR3 contains 15 residues. CDR3 sequence (DNA): TGCAGCGTTGTTACGCGGGTCGTGGCCTACAATGAGCAGTTCTTC. As protein: CSVVTRVVAYNEQFF.

This clonotype was seen a handful of times. This sequence joins TRBV6-6 and TRBJ2-7; 12 nucleotides line up with TRBD2. The length of the CDR3 is 14 residues. Unmatched junction bases numbered 2, after V lost 5 bases and J lost 3 bases. The germline gives CDR1 MNHNY, CDR2 SVGAGI (reference sequence). The CDR3 is CASSTSGGHYEQYF. The CDR3 coding sequence is TGTGCCAGCAGTACTAGCGGGGGGCACTACGAGCAGTACTTC.

This clonotype has a handful of counts. In nucleotides, the CDR3 is TGTGCCAGCAGTGGTTCGCGGGGGAGTACAGATACGCAGTATTTT. Its translation is CASSGSRGSTDTQYF. The genes are TRBV2 and TRBJ2-3; 7 bases are shared with TRBD2. V was pared by 4 bases and J by 3 bases, with 7 bases of the junction left unmatched. Germline CDR1 and CDR2: SNHLY and FYNNEI. The CDR3 sequence is 15 residues long.

This clonotype was counted ten times or more. This chain joins TRBV10-3 and TRBJ2-5; no clear D gene. CDR1 is ENHRY and CDR2 is SYGVKD in the germline V gene. This CDR3 is built from 13 residues. V gave up 3 bases and J gave up 2 bases, with 7 bases separating them. CDR3 nucleotides: TGTGCCATCAGTGAACGAGTTCAAGAGACCCAGTACTTC. Translating gives CAISERVQETQYF.